The T cell receptor (beta chain) described here comes from a study of OX40 agonist ivuxolimab in advanced cancers. The protocol was immunoSEQ multiplex PCR, while the TCRdb copy is restricted to in-frame clones and leaves out a portion. The sample has over 100,000 clones, roughly nine tenths seen once. The germline V gene has CDR1 MDHEN and CDR2 SYDVKM. CDR3 length equals 13 residues. V gave up 2 bases and J gave up 6 bases, with 11 bases separating them. The sequence was collected from an adult with an advanced solid tumor such as melanoma, head and neck, liver or kidney cancer. The genes are TRBV28 and TRBJ2-7; D unresolved. The specimen was CD4+ or CD8+ T cells sorted from blood, collected in a trial of the OX40 agonist ivuxolimab. The CDR3 coding sequence is TGTGCCAGCAGTTTAGTTTCTGTCACCGAGCAGTACTTC. Protein product: CASSLVSVTEQYF.